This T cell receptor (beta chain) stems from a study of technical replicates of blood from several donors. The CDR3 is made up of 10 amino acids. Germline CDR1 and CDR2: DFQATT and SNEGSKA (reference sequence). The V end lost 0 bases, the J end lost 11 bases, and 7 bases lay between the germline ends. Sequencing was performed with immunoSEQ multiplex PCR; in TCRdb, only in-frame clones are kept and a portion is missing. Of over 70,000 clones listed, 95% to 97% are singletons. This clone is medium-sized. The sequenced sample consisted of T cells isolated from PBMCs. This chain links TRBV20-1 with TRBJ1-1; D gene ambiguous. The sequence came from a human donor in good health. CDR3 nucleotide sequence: TGCAGTGCTAGAGAGGAGAGGGCTTTCTTT. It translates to CSAREERAFF.